This T cell receptor beta chain stems from a study of OX40 agonist ivuxolimab in advanced cancers. Study summary: Patients were roughly 83% male with ages about 23 to 90, mean around 61. Regarding the study as a whole: At 0.1 to 3.0 mg/kg and by week 6, clonal expansion occurred in CD4+ and CD8+ blood T cells.

TCRdb keeps only in-frame clones here, not all; method: immunoSEQ multiplex PCR. The sample gives more than 75,000 clones, about 81% of which show up once; around 7% is in the top ten. Regarding this clone: Its target is unknown.

CDR3 length equals 15 residues. V was pared by 4 bases and J by 6 bases, with 6 bases of the junction left unmatched. Germline assignment: CDR1 SGHVT and CDR2 SQSDAQ. This receptor was taken from an adult with an advanced solid tumor such as melanoma, head and neck, liver or kidney cancer. The source material was CD4+ or CD8+ T cells sorted from blood, sampled in a trial of the OX40 agonist ivuxolimab. This chain connects TRBV7-4 to TRBJ1-5, with TRBD1 matching 10 bases. Here the CDR3 reads CASSYRDRGGQPQHF. CDR3 bases: TGTGCCAGCAGCTACCGGGACAGGGGAGGTCAGCCCCAGCATTTT.